This entry describes one T cell receptor (beta chain). Germline CDR1 reads LGHNT; CDR2 reads FRNRAP. Trimming cost V 0 bases and J 7 bases, with 3 bases left between them. The CDR3 consists of 11 residues. Constant-region reverse primers amplified full-length variable regions, followed by semi-nested Nested Universal Primer A PCR. TCRdb analysed the 5' RACE reads with MiXCR anew, one entry per CDR3 protein. The data show about 55,000 distinct CDR3 sequences, roughly 20% seen once. The sorted Tregs were CD4+CD25+CD127-/low cells. The clonotype comes from a female donor with breast cancer. Sequenced: tumor-infiltrating Tregs sorted from the breast tumor. The chain uses TRBV12-5 and TRBJ1-2; D is unresolved. This chain's CDR3 is CASGLVVGYTF. The CDR3 nucleotides are TGTGCTAGTGGTTTGGTAGTTGGCTACACCTTC.